This TCR beta chain was sequenced for a study of T cells in Graves' hyperthyroidism and ophthalmopathy. Germline V gene data show CDR1 as MGHDK and CDR2 as SYGVNS. V shed 6 bases, J shed 2 bases, and the junction held 9 bases outside the gene matches. The length of the CDR3 is 16 residues. Amplified TCR beta CDR3 regions derived from RNA transcripts. HTBI primers were used for first-round RT-PCR of the TCR CDR3. Using its own MiXCR run on the multiplex PCR reads, TCRdb lists one record per CDR3 protein. The sample lists 600,000 to 700,000 distinct CDR3 sequences, about 45% seen once, with under 8% in the top ten.

The sample taken for sequencing was peripheral blood or thyroid tissue (not recorded which). The receptor was derived from an adult man with Graves' disease, either hyperthyroidism or ophthalmopathy (not recorded which). J is TRBJ1-5 and V is TRBV25-1; 8 bases are shared with TRBD1. The CDR3 region has the DNA TGTGCCAGCAGCGCGTCCGGGACAGGCGGCAATCAGCCCCAGCATTTT. Translating gives CASSASGTGGNQPQHF. The variable domain in full, completed from reference TRBV25-1 and TRBJ1-5, reads EADIYQTPRYLVIGTGKKITLECSQTMGHDKMYWYQQDPGMELHLIHYSYGVNSTEKGDLSSESTVSRIRTEHFPLTLESARPSHTSQYLCASSASGTGGNQPQHFGDGTRLSIL.